The rows below give T cell receptor beta chains drawn from one sample of a study of shared clonotypes between healthy human individuals. The assay was immunoSEQ multiplex PCR, and TCRdb's table has in-frame clones only and misses some. The sample lists about 2.2 million clones, 80% to 95% occurring once. Sequences were obtained from naive CD8+ T cells from PBMCs. Receptors were obtained from a man in his late teens or twenties in good health. Some clones in this sample may be carry-over from other donors' samples. The conserved cysteine and the conserved F or W are not part of the CDR3 here.

V gene: TRBV4-3; J gene: TRBJ2-1; CDR3 protein: ASSHASGSKDEQF
V gene: TRBV2; J gene: TRBJ2-7; CDR3 protein: ASSGGLISYEQY
V gene: TRBV2; J gene: TRBJ2-1; CDR3 protein: ASSGDSYNEQF
V gene: TRBV7-9; J gene: TRBJ2-1; CDR3 protein: ASSSGANEQF
V gene: TRBV5-1; J gene: TRBJ2-7; CDR3 protein: ASSPTSSYEQY
V gene: TRBV5-6; J gene: TRBJ2-7; CDR3 protein: ASSLGAGRREQY
V gene: TRBV27; J gene: TRBJ2-3; CDR3 protein: ASTSRGLGTDTQY
V gene: TRBV9; J gene: TRBJ2-7; CDR3 protein: ASSVQGTGLHEQY
V gene: TRBV27; J gene: TRBJ1-1; CDR3 protein: ASSLRGSLYTEAF
V gene: TRBV9; J gene: TRBJ2-5; CDR3 protein: ASSVDSGTGGETQY
V gene: TRBV23-1; J gene: TRBJ2-1; CDR3 protein: ASSQSGTREGGLSYNEQF
V gene: TRBV28; J gene: TRBJ1-1; CDR3 protein: ASSLGGGGTEAF
V gene: TRBV21-1; J gene: TRBJ2-1; CDR3 protein: ASSKGRRAVNEQF
V gene: TRBV10-3; J gene: TRBJ2-2; CDR3 protein: AICMENTGELF
V gene: TRBV4-1; J gene: TRBJ2-2; CDR3 protein: ASSRGVGVRDTGELF
V gene: TRBV28; J gene: TRBJ2-7; CDR3 protein: ASSSRWREAPTYEQY
V gene: TRBV7-9; J gene: TRBJ2-3; CDR3 protein: ASSPLGLAATDTQY
V gene: TRBV2; J gene: TRBJ1-4; CDR3 protein: ASSVGGDNEKLF
V gene: TRBV27; J gene: TRBJ2-5; CDR3 protein: ASSFQGRETQY
V gene: TRBV9; J gene: TRBJ1-1; CDR3 protein: ASSVSGEGAEAF
V gene: TRBV2; J gene: TRBJ2-5; CDR3 protein: ASSEPSDKETQY
V gene: TRBV20-1; J gene: TRBJ2-5; CDR3 protein: SARRQETQY
V gene: TRBV2; J gene: TRBJ2-3; CDR3 protein: ASSETSTGSYSTDTQY
V gene: TRBV5-1; J gene: TRBJ2-1; CDR3 protein: ASSLLAGGNEQF
V gene: TRBV9; J gene: TRBJ1-2; CDR3 protein: ASSVGFANYGYT
V gene: TRBV7-9; J gene: TRBJ2-1; CDR3 protein: ASSFVTGIDNEQF